The 5 T cell receptor beta chains in this list originate from one sample, sequenced in a study of T cell responses to AZD1222 COVID-19 vaccine. Only in-frame clones appear in the TCRdb table, and some are missing; sequencing was by immunoSEQ multiplex PCR. Seen here are about 150,000 clones, over 80% observed once, and the top ten hold 3.8%. The source was peripheral blood, collected 28 days after the second AZD1222 dose. The receptors come from an adult who received the AZD1222 COVID-19 vaccine.

V gene TRBV5-8 combines with J gene TRBJ1-4, with D uncertain. This CDR3 is 14 amino acids long. Trimming took 0 bases from V and 11 from J, leaving 14 bases between them. The germline V gene has CDR1 SGHTS and CDR2 YDEGEE. This CDR3 reads CASSLAAERRKLFF. The CDR3 DNA is TGTGCCAGCAGCTTGGCCGCGGAGCGGAGGAAACTGTTTTTT.

V usage is TRBV25-1 and J usage is TRBJ1-4; D may be TRBD1 (6 bases). V dropped 3 bases and J dropped 2 bases, with 7 bases sitting between them. The germline CDR1 and CDR2 sequences are MGHDK and SYGVNS. This CDR3 comprises 14 residues. CDR3 residues: CASSDDRTNEKLFF. The CDR3 region has the DNA TGTGCCAGCAGTGATGACAGGACTAATGAAAAACTGTTTTTT.

This clone occurred once. The chain uses TRBV9 and TRBJ1-3, with 10 bases matching TRBD1. There are 15 residues in the CDR3. Germline loops: CDR1 SGDLS, CDR2 YYNGEE. The V segment lost 2 bases and the J segment 3 bases; nucleotides outside the gene matches: 2. In DNA, the CDR3 is TGTGCCAGCAGCGTCGGGACAGGGGTTGGAAACACCATATATTTT. This gives the protein CASSVGTGVGNTIYF.

The chain links TRBV6-5 to TRBJ1-6; maybe TRBD1 (5 bases). There are 15 residues in the CDR3. Trimming took off 7 bases at V and 2 bases at J, with 12 bases between the two ends. CDR1 and CDR2 from the germline V gene are MNHEY and SVGAGI. CDR3 nucleotide sequence: TGTGCCAGCAAGAGGGACGTCACCTATAATTCACCCCTCCACTTT. This sequence encodes CASKRDVTYNSPLHF.

The table lists this clone with a count of one. The chain carries TRBV4-2 and TRBJ1-4; a possible D gene is TRBD1 (6 bases). The germline V and J ends were trimmed by 1 base and 0 bases, with 18 bases remaining between them. CDR1 is LGHNA, CDR2 YNFKEQ, per germline. The CDR3 has 19 amino acids. CDR3: CASSQGVRQGRATNEKLFF. CDR3 nucleotides: TGTGCCAGCAGCCAAGGCGTTCGGCAGGGGCGAGCAACTAATGAAAAACTGTTTTTT.